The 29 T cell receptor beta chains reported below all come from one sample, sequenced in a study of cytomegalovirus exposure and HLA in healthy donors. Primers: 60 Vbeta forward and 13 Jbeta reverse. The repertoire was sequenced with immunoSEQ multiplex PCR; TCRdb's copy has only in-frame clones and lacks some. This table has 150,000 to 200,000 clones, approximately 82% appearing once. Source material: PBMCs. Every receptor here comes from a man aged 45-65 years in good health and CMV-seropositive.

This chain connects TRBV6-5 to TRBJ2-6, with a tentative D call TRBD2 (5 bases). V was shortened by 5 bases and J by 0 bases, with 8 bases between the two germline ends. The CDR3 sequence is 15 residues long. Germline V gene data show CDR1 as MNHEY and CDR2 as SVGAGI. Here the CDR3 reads CASSALDSGANVLTF. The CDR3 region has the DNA TGTGCCAGCAGTGCACTAGACTCTGGGGCCAACGTCCTGACTTTC.

The CDR3 reads CASVPGQGRNYGYTF. The CDR3 nucleotides read TGTGCCAGCGTCCCGGGACAGGGGAGGAACTATGGCTACACCTTC. The rearrangement joins TRBV21-1 to TRBJ1-2; TRBD1, the D gene given by the table, was not confirmed from the DNA. TRBV21-1 is recorded as a pseudogene. This CDR3 has 15 amino acids.

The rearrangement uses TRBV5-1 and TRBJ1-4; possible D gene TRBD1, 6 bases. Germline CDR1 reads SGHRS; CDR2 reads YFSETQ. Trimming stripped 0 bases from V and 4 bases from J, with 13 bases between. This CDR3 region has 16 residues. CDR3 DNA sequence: TGCGCCAGCAGCTTGGACAGGGCCCTATATAATGAAAAACTGTTTTTT. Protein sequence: CASSLDRALYNEKLFF.

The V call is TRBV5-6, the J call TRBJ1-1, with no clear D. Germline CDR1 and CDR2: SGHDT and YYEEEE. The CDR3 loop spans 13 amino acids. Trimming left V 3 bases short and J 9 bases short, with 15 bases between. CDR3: CASSSGLTNQAFF. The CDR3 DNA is TGTGCCAGCAGCTCAGGACTTACGAATCAAGCTTTCTTT.

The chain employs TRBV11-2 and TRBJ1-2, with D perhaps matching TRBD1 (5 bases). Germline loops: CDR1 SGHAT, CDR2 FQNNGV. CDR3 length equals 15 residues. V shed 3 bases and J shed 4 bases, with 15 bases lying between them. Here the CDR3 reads CASSFEWPDIYGYTF. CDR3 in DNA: TGTGCCAGCAGCTTCGAATGGCCGGACATCTATGGCTACACCTTC.

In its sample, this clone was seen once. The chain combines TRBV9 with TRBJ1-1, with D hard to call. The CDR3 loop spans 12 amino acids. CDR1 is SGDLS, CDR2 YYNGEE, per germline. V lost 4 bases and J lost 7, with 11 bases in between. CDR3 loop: CASSPAGGEAFF. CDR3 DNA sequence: TGTGCCAGCAGCCCGGCTGGAGGTGAAGCTTTCTTT. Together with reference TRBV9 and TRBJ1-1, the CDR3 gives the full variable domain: DSGVTQTPKHLITATGQRVTLRCSPRSGDLSVYWYQQSLDQGLQFLIQYYNGEERAKGNILERFSAQQFPDLHSELNLSSLELGDSALYFCASSPAGGEAFFGQGTRLTVV.

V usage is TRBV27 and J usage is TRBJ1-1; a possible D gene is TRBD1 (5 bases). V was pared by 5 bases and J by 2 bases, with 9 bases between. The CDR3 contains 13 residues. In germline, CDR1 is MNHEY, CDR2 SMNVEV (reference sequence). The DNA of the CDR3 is TGTGCCAGCAGTACAGGTCACAACACTGAAGCTTTCTTT. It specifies CASSTGHNTEAFF.

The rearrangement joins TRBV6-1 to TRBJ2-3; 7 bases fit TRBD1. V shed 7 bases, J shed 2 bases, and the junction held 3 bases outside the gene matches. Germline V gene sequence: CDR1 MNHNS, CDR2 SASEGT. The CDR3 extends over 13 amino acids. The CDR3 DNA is TGTGCCAGCACCACAGGGGCCACAGATACGCAGTATTTT. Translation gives CASTTGATDTQYF.

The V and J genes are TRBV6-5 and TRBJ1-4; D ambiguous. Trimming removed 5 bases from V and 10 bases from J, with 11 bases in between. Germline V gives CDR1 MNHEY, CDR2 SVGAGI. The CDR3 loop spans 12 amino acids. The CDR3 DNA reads TGTGCCAGCAGTCAGAACTCAGGAAAACTGTTTTTT. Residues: CASSQNSGKLFF.

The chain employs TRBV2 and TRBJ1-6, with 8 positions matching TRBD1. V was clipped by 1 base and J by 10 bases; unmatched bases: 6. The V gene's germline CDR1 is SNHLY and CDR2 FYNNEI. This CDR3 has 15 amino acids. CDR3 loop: CASSEDQGARSPLHF. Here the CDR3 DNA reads TGTGCCAGCAGTGAAGATCAGGGGGCGAGGTCACCCCTCCACTTT.

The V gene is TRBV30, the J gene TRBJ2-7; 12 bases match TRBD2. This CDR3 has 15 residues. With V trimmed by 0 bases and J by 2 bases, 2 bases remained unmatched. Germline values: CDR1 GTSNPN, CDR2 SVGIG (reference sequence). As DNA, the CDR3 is TGTGCCTGGAGTGTACGGACTAGCGGGACCTACGAGCAGTACGTC. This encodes CAWSVRTSGTYEQYV.

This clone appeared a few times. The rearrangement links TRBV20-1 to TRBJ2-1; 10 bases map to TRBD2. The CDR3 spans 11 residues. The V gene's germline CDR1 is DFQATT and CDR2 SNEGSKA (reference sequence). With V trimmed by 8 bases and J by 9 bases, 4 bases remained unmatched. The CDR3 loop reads CSSGRASEQFF. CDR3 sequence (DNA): TGCAGTAGCGGGAGGGCCAGTGAGCAGTTCTTC.

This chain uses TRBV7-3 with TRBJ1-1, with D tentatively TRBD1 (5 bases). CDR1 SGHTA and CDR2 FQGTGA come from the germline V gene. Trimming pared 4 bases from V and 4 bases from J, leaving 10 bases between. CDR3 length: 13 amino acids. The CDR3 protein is CASSSGHGTEAFF. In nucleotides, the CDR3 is TGTGCCAGCAGCTCCGGACACGGCACTGAAGCTTTCTTT.

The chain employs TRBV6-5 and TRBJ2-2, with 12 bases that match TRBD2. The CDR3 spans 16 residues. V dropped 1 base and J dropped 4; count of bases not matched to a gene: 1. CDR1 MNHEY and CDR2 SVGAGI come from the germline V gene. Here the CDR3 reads CASSYWGLAGTGELFF. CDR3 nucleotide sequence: TGTGCCAGCAGTTACTGGGGACTAGCGGGCACCGGGGAGCTGTTTTTT.

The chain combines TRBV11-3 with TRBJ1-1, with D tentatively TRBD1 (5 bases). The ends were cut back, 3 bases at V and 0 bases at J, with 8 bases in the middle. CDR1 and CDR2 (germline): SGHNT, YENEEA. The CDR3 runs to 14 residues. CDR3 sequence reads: CASSFGGLNTEAFF. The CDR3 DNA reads TGTGCCAGCAGCTTCGGGGGTTTGAACACTGAAGCTTTCTTT.

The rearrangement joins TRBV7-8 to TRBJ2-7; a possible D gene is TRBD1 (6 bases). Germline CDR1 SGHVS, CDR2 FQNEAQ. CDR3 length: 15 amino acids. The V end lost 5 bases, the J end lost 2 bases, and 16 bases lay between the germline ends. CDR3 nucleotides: TGTGCCAGCAGCCCCTTCGAGGACAGCACCTACGAGCAGTACTTC. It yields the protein CASSPFEDSTYEQYF.

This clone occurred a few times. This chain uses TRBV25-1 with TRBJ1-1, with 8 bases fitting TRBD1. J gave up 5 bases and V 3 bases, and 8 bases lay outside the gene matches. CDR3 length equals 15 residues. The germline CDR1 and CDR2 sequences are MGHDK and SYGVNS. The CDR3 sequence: CASSEGDRGWTEAFF. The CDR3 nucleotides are TGTGCCAGCAGTGAGGGTGACAGGGGATGGACTGAAGCTTTCTTT.

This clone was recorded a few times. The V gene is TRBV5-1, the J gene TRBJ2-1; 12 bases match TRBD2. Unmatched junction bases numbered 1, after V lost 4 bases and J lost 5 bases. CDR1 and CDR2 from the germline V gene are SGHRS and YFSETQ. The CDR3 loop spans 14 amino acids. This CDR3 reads CASSRTSGDNEQFF. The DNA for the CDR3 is TGCGCCAGCAGCAGGACTAGCGGGGACAATGAGCAGTTCTTC.

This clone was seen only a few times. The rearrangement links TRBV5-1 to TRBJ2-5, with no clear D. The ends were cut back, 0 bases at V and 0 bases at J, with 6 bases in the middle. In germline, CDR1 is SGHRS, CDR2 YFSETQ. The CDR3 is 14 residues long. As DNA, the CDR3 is TGCGCCAGCAGCTTGGGTCTAAACCAAGAGACCCAGTACTTC. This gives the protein CASSLGLNQETQYF. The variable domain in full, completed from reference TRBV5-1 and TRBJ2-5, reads KAGVTQTPRYLIKTRGQQVTLSCSPISGHRSVSWYQQTPGQGLQFLFEYFSETQRNKGNFPGRFSGRQFSNSRSEMNVSTLELGDSALYLCASSLGLNQETQYFGPGTRLLVL.

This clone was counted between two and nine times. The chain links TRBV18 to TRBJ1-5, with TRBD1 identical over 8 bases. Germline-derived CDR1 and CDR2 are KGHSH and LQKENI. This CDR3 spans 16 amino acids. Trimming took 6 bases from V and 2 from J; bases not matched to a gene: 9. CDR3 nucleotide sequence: TGTGCCAGCTCTGGGGCAGGGGGCTTTGGCAATCAGCCCCAGCATTTT. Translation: CASSGAGGFGNQPQHF.

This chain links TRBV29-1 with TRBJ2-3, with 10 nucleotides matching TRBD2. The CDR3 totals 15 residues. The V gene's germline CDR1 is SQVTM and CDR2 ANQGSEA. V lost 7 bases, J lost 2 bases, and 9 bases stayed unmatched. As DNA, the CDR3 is TGCAGCGCTGTGACTAGCGGGCTATCCACAGATACGCAGTATTTT. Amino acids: CSAVTSGLSTDTQYF.

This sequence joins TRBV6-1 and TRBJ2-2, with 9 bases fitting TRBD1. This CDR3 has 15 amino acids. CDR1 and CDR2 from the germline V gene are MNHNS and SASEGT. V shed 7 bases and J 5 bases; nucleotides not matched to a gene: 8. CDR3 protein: CASTNRGQSTGELFF. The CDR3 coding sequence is TGTGCCAGCACAAACAGGGGGCAATCGACCGGGGAGCTGTTTTTT.

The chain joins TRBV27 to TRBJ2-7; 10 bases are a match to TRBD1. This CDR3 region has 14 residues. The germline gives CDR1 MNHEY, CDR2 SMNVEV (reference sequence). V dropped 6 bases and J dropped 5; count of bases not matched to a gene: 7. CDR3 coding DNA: TGTGCCAGCAGCCCCCGGGACAGGGGCCACGAGCAGTACTTC. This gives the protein CASSPRDRGHEQYF.

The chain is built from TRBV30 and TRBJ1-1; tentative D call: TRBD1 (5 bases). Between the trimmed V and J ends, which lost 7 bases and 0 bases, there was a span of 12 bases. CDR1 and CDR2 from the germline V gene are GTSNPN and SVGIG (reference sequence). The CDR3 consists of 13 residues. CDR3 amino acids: CAFSTELNTEAFF. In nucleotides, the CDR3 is TGTGCCTTCTCGACAGAGCTGAACACTGAAGCTTTCTTT.

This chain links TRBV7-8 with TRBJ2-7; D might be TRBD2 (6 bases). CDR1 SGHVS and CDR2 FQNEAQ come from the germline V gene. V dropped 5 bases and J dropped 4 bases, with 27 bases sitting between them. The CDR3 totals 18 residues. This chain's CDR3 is CASSTRPGGRDRGYEQYF. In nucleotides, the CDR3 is TGTGCCAGCAGCACCAGACCCGGGGGAAGGGATCGGGGATACGAGCAGTACTTC.

CDR3 sequence: CASGYRGGIYGYTF. In DNA, the CDR3 is TGTGCCAGTGGCTACAGGGGGGGCATCTATGGCTACACCTTC. The chain links TRBV19 to TRBJ1-2; TRBD1 matches 8 bases. Germline CDR1 and CDR2: LNHDA and SQIVND (reference sequence). V lost 8 bases and J lost 4; bases outside the gene matches: 9. This CDR3 region has 14 residues.

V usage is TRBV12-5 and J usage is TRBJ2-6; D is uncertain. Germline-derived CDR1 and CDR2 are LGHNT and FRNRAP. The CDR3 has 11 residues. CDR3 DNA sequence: TGTGCCGCGGCTGGGGCCAACGTCCTGACTTTC. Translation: CAAAGANVLTF.

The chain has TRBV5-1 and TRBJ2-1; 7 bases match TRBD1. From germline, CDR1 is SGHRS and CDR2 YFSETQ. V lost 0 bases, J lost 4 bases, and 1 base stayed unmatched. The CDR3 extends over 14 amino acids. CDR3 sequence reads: CASSLAGQYNEQFF. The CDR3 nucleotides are TGCGCCAGCAGCTTGGCGGGACAGTACAATGAGCAGTTCTTC. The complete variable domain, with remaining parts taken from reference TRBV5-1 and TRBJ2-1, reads KAGVTQTPRYLIKTRGQQVTLSCSPISGHRSVSWYQQTPGQGLQFLFEYFSETQRNKGNFPGRFSGRQFSNSRSEMNVSTLELGDSALYLCASSLAGQYNEQFFGPGTRLTVL.

CDR3 DNA sequence: TGTGCCAGCAGCTTGGGATTGGGCAGAGAAGCTTTCTTT. This translates into CASSLGLGREAFF. The chain has TRBV5-6 and TRBJ1-1; D is unresolved. From germline, CDR1 is SGHDT and CDR2 YYEEEE. V was trimmed by 0 bases and J by 8 bases, leaving 11 bases between them. The CDR3 runs to 13 residues.